This T cell receptor beta chain was recovered during a study of T-cell memory formation after mild COVID-19. Note on this clonotype: Its matching antigen is unknown.

There are 16 residues in the CDR3. V was shortened by 4 bases and J by 2 bases, with 13 bases between the two germline ends. Looked up from germline, CDR1 is SGHKS and CDR2 is YYEKEE (reference sequence). Whole-study findings and limits: The finding that pre-infection memory included some responding clones suggested that cross-reactive memory joined.

Barcoded TCR alpha and TCR beta cDNA libraries with UMIs came from 5'RACE using constant-segment primers. TCRdb re-called the 5' RACE reads through MiXCR, storing one row per CDR3 protein. The profile shows some 150,000 distinct CDR3 sequences, about 19% of them singletons. The origin of this receptor is an adult woman who had mild COVID-19 (a few samples of this study predate the infection). Cell type and time point are not known. What was sequenced was PBMCs or a T cell subset sorted from them (not recorded which). The J gene is TRBJ2-6, the V gene TRBV5-5; D is unresolved. The CDR3 nucleotides are TGTGCCAGCAGCCATACAGTTGGAACTGGGGCCAACGTCCTGACTTTC. It is translated as CASSHTVGTGANVLTF.